The clone carrying this T cell receptor beta chain was observed many times. Its antigen remains unknown. CDR3 length: 15 amino acids. The germline CDR1 and CDR2 sequences are PRHDT and FYEKMQ (reference sequence). The V gene end was trimmed by 4 bases and the J gene end by 2 bases; junction bases not matched to a gene: 4. The record originates from a study of T cells after posttransplantation cyclophosphamide. The study, taken as a whole, reports: Tissue-infiltrating T cells from skin or gut overlapped little with blood T cells.

Data came from immunoSEQ multiplex PCR; TCRdb stores just in-frame clones and leaves some out. This sample has more than 8,500 clones, each found more than once. A marrow graft followed busulfan-fludarabine conditioning, with cyclophosphamide on days +3 and +4. The sequenced sample was PBMCs, obtained around 370 days after allogeneic stem cell transplant with posttransplant cyclophosphamide. The clonotype was recovered from a male patient aged 50 to 59 who received an allogeneic stem cell transplant from a related donor and was CMV-positive. A subset of T cells may come from the graft donor. The chain employs TRBV13 and TRBJ2-2; 7 bases fit TRBD1. DNA of the CDR3: TGTGCCAGCAGCTCGGGACAGCCTAACACCGGGGAGCTGTTTTTT. Its translation is CASSSGQPNTGELFF.